This TCR beta chain is from a study of technical replicates of blood from several donors. The data were produced by immunoSEQ multiplex PCR, yet TCRdb's version contains in-frame clones alone and is incomplete. The data show about 100,000 clones, 95% seen once. The germline V and J ends were trimmed by 4 bases and 5 bases, with 17 bases remaining between them. This CDR3 region has 15 residues. Germline V CDR1 and CDR2: MNHNY, SVGAGI (reference sequence). The source material was T cells isolated from PBMCs. The chain joins TRBV6-6 to TRBJ1-1; D may be TRBD1 (6 bases). The TCR sequence derives from a human donor in good health. In nucleotides, the CDR3 is TGTGCCAGCAGTTTACCACAGGGCTCCCCTACTGAAGCTTTCTTT. Protein: CASSLPQGSPTEAFF.